The entry that follows covers one T cell receptor beta chain sequence. Its antigen remains unidentified. The data belong to a study of PD-1 blockade in classical Hodgkin lymphoma. The assay was immunoSEQ multiplex PCR, and TCRdb's table has in-frame clones only and misses some. The sample holds around 60,000 clones, about 90% seen once. Time point of the sample: cycle 4 day 1 (C4D1), after 6 weeks of nivolumab. There was relapse after autologous stem cell transplantation in every patient, and there was variation in brentuximab vedotin exposure. This CDR3 region has 13 residues. Trimming took 0 bases from V and 5 from J, leaving 8 bases between them. Germline V gene data show CDR1 as SGHRS and CDR2 as YFSETQ. Study observations and caveats: Partial responders and progressors had significantly lower baseline TCR diversity.

The sequences come from peripheral blood mononuclear cells (PBMCs), collected before the fourth cycle of nivolumab. The chain couples TRBV5-1 to TRBJ2-5; possibly TRBD2 for D (5 bases). This sequence was found in a human donor with classical Hodgkin lymphoma. The CDR3 loop reads CASSLDPGETQYF. For the CDR3, the DNA is TGCGCCAGCAGCTTGGACCCGGGGGAGACCCAGTACTTC.